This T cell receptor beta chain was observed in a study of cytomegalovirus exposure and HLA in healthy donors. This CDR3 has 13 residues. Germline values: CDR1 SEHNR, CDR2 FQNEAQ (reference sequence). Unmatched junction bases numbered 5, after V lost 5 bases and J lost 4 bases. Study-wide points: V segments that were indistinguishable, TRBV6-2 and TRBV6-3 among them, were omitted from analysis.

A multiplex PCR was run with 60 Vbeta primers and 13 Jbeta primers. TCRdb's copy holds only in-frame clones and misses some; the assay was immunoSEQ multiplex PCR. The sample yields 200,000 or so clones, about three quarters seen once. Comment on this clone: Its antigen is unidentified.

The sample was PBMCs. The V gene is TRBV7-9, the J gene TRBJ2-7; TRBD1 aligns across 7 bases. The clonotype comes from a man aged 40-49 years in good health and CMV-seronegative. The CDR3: CASSTYRGYEQYF. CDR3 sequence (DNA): TGTGCCAGCAGCACCTACAGGGGTTACGAGCAGTACTTC.